This section outlines one T cell receptor beta chain sequence together with its context. The data were obtained in a study of blood T cell repertoires in COVID-19. The CDR3 runs to 16 residues. Trimming removed 3 bases from V and 5 bases from J; junction bases left unmatched: 9. Germline-derived CDR1 and CDR2 are SGHNT and YYREEE (reference sequence). Libraries were prepared by immunoSEQ multiplex PCR; TCRdb keeps only in-frame clonotypes and omits some of them. Found here are some 75,000 clones, about 86% of them singletons; the top ten hold about 5.7%. The sequenced material came from peripheral blood. This chain connects TRBV5-4 to TRBJ2-5, with 11 nucleotides matching TRBD1. The receptor's source is a man older than 75 with COVID-19, enrolled during active disease. The CDR3 region is CASSSRTGGAWETQYF. The CDR3 DNA is TGTGCCAGCAGCTCCCGGACAGGGGGCGCGTGGGAGACCCAGTACTTC.